This T cell receptor beta chain was obtained from a study of blood T cell repertoires in COVID-19. V lost 3 bases to trimming and J lost 0 bases, with 10 bases between them. Germline lookup yields CDR1 SGDLS and CDR2 YYNGEE. CDR3 length: 15 residues. TCRdb keeps only in-frame clones here, not all; method: immunoSEQ multiplex PCR. The sample has hundreds of thousands of clones, roughly 80% seen once; the top ten hold 15% to 20%. Sequencing used peripheral blood. J is TRBJ2-1 and V is TRBV9, with TRBD2 as a possible D gene (5 bases). The origin of this receptor is an elderly woman with active or convalescent COVID-19. The CDR3 DNA reads TGTGCCAGCAGCGGACCTGGGAGCTCCTACAATGAGCAGTTCTTC. Protein: CASSGPGSSYNEQFF.